These 13 T cell receptor beta chains originate from one sample sequenced in a study of fetal regulatory T cell absence and autoimmunity. The assay was immunoSEQ multiplex PCR, and TCRdb's table has in-frame clones only and misses some. The data show approximately 46,000 clones, around 85% seen once. What was sequenced was cord blood. The receptors were gathered from a newborn boy with IPEX syndrome.

This sequence joins TRBV29-1 and TRBJ1-2; 8 bases fit TRBD1. The CDR3 runs to 14 residues. Unmatched junction bases numbered 9, after V lost 4 bases and J lost 5 bases. The germline V gene has CDR1 SQVTM and CDR2 ANQGSEA. The CDR3 DNA follows: TGCAGCGTTGTTGGGGGACAGGAGGGGTATGGCTACACCTTC. Protein product: CSVVGGQEGYGYTF.

CDR3 in DNA: TGTGCCAGCACCGGGACTAGCGGGTACGAGCAGTACTTC. Protein sequence: CASTGTSGYEQYF. The chain joins TRBV7-9 to TRBJ2-7; 12 nucleotides line up with TRBD2. This CDR3 has 13 amino acids. Trimming took 7 bases from V and 4 from J; bases not matched to a gene: 2. The V gene's germline CDR1 is SEHNR and CDR2 FQNEAQ (reference sequence).

This sequence joins TRBV19 and TRBJ1-4; D gene ambiguous. This CDR3 has 16 residues. Trimming removed 3 bases from V and 0 bases from J, with 11 bases in between. Germline values: CDR1 LNHDA, CDR2 SQIVND (reference sequence). CDR3 bases: TGTGCCAGTAGTATGATCAGGCCTGCAACTAATGAAAAACTGTTTTTT. It translates to CASSMIRPATNEKLFF. Using reference TRBV19 and TRBJ1-4 for the parts outside the CDR3, the full variable domain is DGGITQSPKYLFRKEGQNVTLSCEQNLNHDAMYWYRQDPGQGLRLIYYSQIVNDFQKGDIAEGYSVSREKKESFPLTVTSAQKNPTAFYLCASSMIRPATNEKLFFGSGTQLSVL.

This chain joins TRBV18 and TRBJ2-7; D call uncertain. The CDR3 is made up of 13 amino acids. The V and J ends lost 3 bases and 5 bases respectively, with 11 bases between them. Germline CDR1 reads KGHSH; CDR2 reads LQKENI. CDR3 sequence: CASSPALNDEQYF. The CDR3 region has the DNA TGTGCCAGCTCACCCGCGTTGAACGACGAGCAGTACTTC.

The genes are TRBV6-1 and TRBJ1-1, with D possibly being TRBD1 (5 bases). This CDR3 is 13 amino acids long. Germline loops: CDR1 MNHNS, CDR2 SASEGT. V was cut by 7 bases and J by 7 bases, with 16 bases left in between. CDR3 nucleotide sequence: TGTGCCAGCACTCTCCCCGGGGCAGATGAAGCTTTCTTT. Amino acids: CASTLPGADEAFF.

V usage is TRBV6-5 and J usage is TRBJ2-1; weak D call: TRBD2 (6 bases). Germline V CDR1 and CDR2: MNHEY, SVGAGI. The CDR3 has 15 amino acids. V gave up 6 bases and J gave up 1 base, with 13 bases separating them. Written as DNA, the CDR3 is TGTGCCAGCAGGACGAGTAGCGGTTCCTACAATGAGCAGTTCTTC. Protein: CASRTSSGSYNEQFF.

The CDR3 nucleotides are TGTGCCAGCAGTGATACTAGCGGGGTTTACAATGAGCAGTTCTTC. Its translation: CASSDTSGVYNEQFF. V usage is TRBV2 and J usage is TRBJ2-1, with 10 bases that match TRBD2. The ends lost 3 bases at V and 4 bases at J; junction bases unmatched: 3. The CDR3 is 15 amino acids. Germline V gives CDR1 SNHLY, CDR2 FYNNEI.

This chain joins TRBV19 and TRBJ1-1, with D perhaps TRBD1 (5 bases). The CDR3 runs 12 residues. Trimming pared 5 bases from V and 10 bases from J, leaving 14 bases between. Germline loops: CDR1 LNHDA, CDR2 SQIVND (reference sequence). In DNA form, the CDR3 reads TGTGCCAGTAGTGAACAGCGGGGGGGAGCTTTCTTT. Protein: CASSEQRGGAFF.

The rearrangement links TRBV6-5 to TRBJ2-7; a possible D gene is TRBD2 (5 bases). The V gene lost 7 bases and the J gene lost 4 bases, with 17 bases spanning the gap. The germline CDR1 and CDR2 sequences are MNHEY and SVGAGI. This CDR3 is built from 14 residues. CDR3 protein: CASTKRLEGYEQYF. The CDR3 DNA reads TGTGCCAGCACCAAGAGGCTAGAGGGTTACGAGCAGTACTTC.

This chain links TRBV5-4 with TRBJ2-7, with D possibly being TRBD1 (6 bases). This CDR3 is built from 13 residues. V dropped 3 bases and J dropped 3 bases, with 10 bases sitting between them. From germline, CDR1 is SGHNT and CDR2 YYREEE (reference sequence). For the CDR3, the DNA is TGTGCCAGCAGCTCCGGACAGAACTACGAGCAGTACTTC. Its translation: CASSSGQNYEQYF.

The V call is TRBV6-1, the J call TRBJ2-7, with 11 bases aligning to TRBD2. The V segment lost 6 bases and the J segment 0 bases; nucleotides outside the gene matches: 4. CDR1 is MNHNS and CDR2 is SASEGT in the germline V gene. This CDR3 has 15 residues. The CDR3 DNA is TGTGCCAGCAGAACCGGGACTAGCGGCTCCTACGAGCAGTACTTC. Translation: CASRTGTSGSYEQYF.

The rearrangement joins TRBV18 to TRBJ1-2; 7 positions match TRBD1. V was clipped by 6 bases and J by 6 bases; unmatched bases: 10. This CDR3 comprises 14 residues. Germline CDR1 reads KGHSH; CDR2 reads LQKENI. Here the CDR3 DNA reads TGTGCCAGCTCCGGGACAGCCGCATGGGATGGCTACACCTTC. Its protein is CASSGTAAWDGYTF.

This clone was seen just once. The chain's CDR3 is CASSQESAYEQYF. CDR3 DNA sequence: TGCGCCAGCAGCCAAGAGTCGGCCTACGAGCAGTACTTC. The chain links TRBV4-1 to TRBJ2-7; no definite D call. Looked up from germline, CDR1 is MGHRA and CDR2 is YSYEKL. The length of the CDR3 is 13 residues. The V gene lost 0 bases and the J gene lost 2 bases, with 5 bases spanning the gap.